The 9 T cell receptor beta chains below were found in one sample sequenced in a study of blood T cells in healthy people across ages. PCR was performed a second time for about 7 to 12 cycles using a sample-barcoded 5' primer and a J-beta primer mix. From the 5' RACE reads, TCRdb called clonotypes with MiXCR, one entry per CDR3 protein. The top ten clones hold over 15% of a sample with 650,000 to 1,000,000 distinct CDR3 sequences, 35% to 60% of them seen once. Sequenced: blood. Receptor source: a man at least 80 years old in good health.

The chain has TRBV2 and TRBJ2-5, with TRBD2 matching over 13 bases. V shed 7 bases and J 11 bases; nucleotides not matched to a gene: 16. The CDR3 length is 16 residues. Germline V gene data show CDR1 as SNHLY and CDR2 as FYNNEI. The CDR3 DNA follows: TGTGCCAGCACCAGTACTAGCGGGAGGGCCGGGAGTGAGCAGTACTTC. It yields the protein CASTSTSGRAGSEQYF.

This clonotype was counted once. Germline and junction disagree at one end, which may indicate a read error. The V call is TRBV24-1, the J call TRBJ2-1; 8 nucleotides agree with TRBD2. The germline gives CDR1 KGHDR, CDR2 SFDVKD. The CDR3 runs 16 residues. CDR3 in amino acids: CATGDLGASGQNEQFF. DNA of the CDR3: TGTGCCACCGGTGACCTGGGGGCTAGCGGGCAGAATGAGCAGTTCTTC.

This clonotype has only a few counts. This sequence joins TRBV6-6 and TRBJ2-5, with 9 bases matching TRBD1. V was clipped by 6 bases and J by 3 bases; unmatched bases: 5. CDR1 is MNHNY, CDR2 SVGAGI, per germline (reference sequence). The CDR3 length is 14 residues. The CDR3 sequence is CASRKRDREETQYF. CDR3 sequence (DNA): TGTGCCAGCAGAAAACGGGACAGGGAAGAGACCCAGTACTTC.

This sequence joins TRBV9 and TRBJ2-1; TRBD2 matches at 7 bases. The J call could be wrong; TRBJ2-7 is a better fit for the DNA end. This CDR3 comprises 15 residues. Germline loops: CDR1 SGDLS, CDR2 YYNGEE. In nucleotides, the CDR3 is TGTGCCAGCAGCCCGCGGGAGACCTCCTACAATGAGCAGTACTTC. Its translation: CASSPRETSYNEQYF.

The chain uses TRBV7-9 and TRBJ2-7; D could derive from TRBD1 or TRBD2 (6 bases each). This CDR3 has 12 amino acids. Germline CDR1 SEHNR, CDR2 FQNEAQ (reference sequence). Trimming cost V 5 bases and J 9 bases, with 14 bases left between them. In DNA, the CDR3 is TGTGCCAGCAGCCCGAACGGGGGCGGGCAGTACTTC. Translating gives CASSPNGGGQYF.

The table lists this clonotype with many counts. This chain connects TRBV29-1 to TRBJ1-1; D call uncertain. This CDR3 comprises 13 residues. V lost 7 bases and J 5 bases, leaving 17 bases between the germline ends. CDR1 is SQVTM, CDR2 ANQGSEA, per germline. CDR3 in DNA: TGCAGCGCATTGGGGAGTTTAAAGACTGAAGCTTTCTTT. Protein: CSALGSLKTEAFF.

This clonotype was seen a few times. The chain has TRBV5-1 and TRBJ2-5; 12 positions agree with TRBD1. The CDR3 sequence is 19 residues long. Losses at the gene ends were 2 bases for V and 4 bases for J; bases not matched to a gene: 15. Germline values: CDR1 SGHRS, CDR2 YFSETQ. The CDR3 region is CASSFLGTGGGPLVETQYF. The CDR3 DNA is TGCGCCAGCAGCTTCCTCGGGACAGGGGGCGGTCCGCTAGTAGAGACCCAGTACTTC.

This clonotype was detected ten times or more. The chain is built from TRBV7-9 and TRBJ2-7; 7 nucleotides match TRBD1. The CDR3 is made up of 14 amino acids. V shed 5 bases and J 1 base; nucleotides not matched to a gene: 5. Germline V gene sequence: CDR1 SEHNR, CDR2 FQNEAQ (reference sequence). CDR3 in amino acids: CASSDRVISYEQYF. The CDR3 bases are TGTGCCAGCAGCGACAGGGTAATATCCTACGAGCAGTACTTC.

This clonotype appeared a few times. A much larger clone lies one base from this, so it may be a read error. The chain joins TRBV18 to TRBJ2-1, with TRBD1 as a possible D gene (6 bases). Germline V gives CDR1 KGHSH, CDR2 LQKENI. This CDR3 comprises 13 residues. The V and J ends lost 8 bases and 5 bases respectively, with 13 bases between them. The CDR3 sequence is CASASDSDNEQFF. DNA for the CDR3: TGTGCCAGCGCCTCGGACAGCGACAATGAGCAGTTCTTC.